These T cell receptor beta chains were read from a single sample in a study of long-term antiretroviral therapy in people with HIV. The method was immunoSEQ multiplex PCR; TCRdb's version includes in-frame clones alone and lacks a portion of them. This sample has over 15,000 clones, with roughly nine tenths found just once. Sequences were derived from unsorted PBMCs, sampled 0.3 years after starting antiretroviral therapy. The receptors were gathered from a man aged 55 to 70 with HIV. The CDR3 runs from the conserved cysteine through the conserved F or W. Fields, in order: J gene, CDR3 length, D gene, V gene, clone size, CDR3 protein, CDR3 DNA. A D gene is named only where the DNA matches it firmly. Rows may omit the clone size; those that give it use once, few, many or a size class.

>TRBJ2-7|17|TRBD1|TRBV9|NA
CASSETGTGGSLYEQYF
TGTGCCAGCAGCGAGACCGGGACAGGGGGATCTCTCTACGAGCAGTACTTC
>TRBJ2-2|15|TRBD2|TRBV7-3|NA
CASSLGGFNTGELFF
TGTGCCAGCAGCCTGGGGGGGTTCAACACCGGGGAGCTGTTTTTT
>TRBJ2-5|16|TRBD2|TRBV2|NA
CASSSRTSVYQETQYF
TGTGCCAGCAGTTCACGGACTAGCGTGTATCAAGAGACCCAGTACTTC
>TRBJ2-1|13|NA|TRBV10-3|NA
CACGGRSYNEQFF
TGTGCCTGTGGGGGCCGGTCCTACAATGAGCAGTTCTTC
>TRBJ2-7|14|NA|TRBV6-6|NA
CASSTRNQAYEQYF
TGTGCCAGCAGTACCCGGAACCAAGCCTACGAGCAGTACTTC
>TRBJ1-5|12|NA|TRBV7-9|few
CASSPQGEAQHF
TGTGCCAGCAGCCCACAGGGAGAAGCCCAGCATTTT
>TRBJ1-5|13|NA|TRBV6-6|NA
CASTSRRAQPQHF
TGTGCCAGCACCTCGAGGCGGGCCCAGCCCCAGCATTTT
>TRBJ2-3|14|TRBD1|TRBV29-1|NA
CSVGQGVSTDTQYF
TGCAGCGTGGGGCAGGGGGTTAGCACAGATACGCAGTATTTT
>TRBJ2-7|15|TRBD1|TRBV6-5|NA
CASTPWGQGFYEQYF
TGTGCCAGCACCCCCTGGGGACAGGGGTTCTACGAGCAGTACTTC
>TRBJ2-7|15|TRBD2|TRBV18|NA
CASSPGLAGVYEQYF
TGTGCCAGCTCACCAGGACTAGCGGGAGTCTACGAGCAGTACTTC
>TRBJ2-2|15|NA|TRBV6-5|NA
CASRRAGANTGELFF
TGTGCCAGCAGACGGGCCGGGGCGAACACCGGGGAGCTGTTTTTT
>TRBJ2-5|15|TRBD1|TRBV6-1|NA
CASSEVQTGSETQYF
TGTGCCAGCAGTGAAGTACAGACAGGGTCGGAGACCCAGTACTTC
>TRBJ2-5|16|TRBD1|TRBV7-2|NA
CASSRRTGLAQETQYF
TGTGCCAGCAGCAGAAGGACAGGATTGGCCCAAGAGACCCAGTACTTC
>TRBJ2-3|13|NA|TRBV2|NA
CASSAGDTDTQYF
TGTGCCAGCAGTGCAGGGGACACAGATACGCAGTATTTT
>TRBJ1-2|15|NA|TRBV6-5|once
CASTRAGVANYGYTF
TGTGCCAGCACGCGGGCGGGGGTAGCGAACTATGGCTACACCTTC
>TRBJ1-1|12|NA|TRBV5-6|NA
CASSLQGREAFF
TGTGCCAGCAGCTTGCAAGGACGGGAAGCTTTCTTT
>TRBJ2-7|16|NA|TRBV15|NA
CATSRDKAGMGYEQYF
TGTGCCACCAGCAGAGATAAGGCAGGGATGGGCTACGAGCAGTACTTC
>TRBJ2-1|16|TRBD2|TRBV7-9|NA
CASSPAGTSAINEQFF
TGTGCCAGCAGCCCTGCCGGGACTAGCGCAATCAATGAGCAGTTCTTC
>TRBJ2-1|13|NA|TRBV19|NA
CASSTAWLNEQFF
TGTGCCAGTAGTACCGCGTGGCTCAATGAGCAGTTCTTC
>TRBJ1-1|13|NA|TRBV5-1|NA
CASKIDRRTEAFF
TGCGCCAGCAAGATCGACCGAAGGACTGAAGCTTTCTTT
>TRBJ2-3|16|NA|TRBV18|once
CASSPQGPGGTDTQYF
TGTGCCAGCTCACCACAGGGCCCCGGTGGCACAGATACGCAGTATTTT
>TRBJ2-7|13|NA|TRBV7-2|NA
CASSLEVRYEQYF
TGTGCCAGCAGCTTAGAGGTTAGATACGAGCAGTACTTC
>TRBJ1-2|12|TRBD1|TRBV6-6|NA
CASSTGGDGYTF
TGTGCCAGCAGCACAGGGGGGGATGGCTACACCTTC
>TRBJ2-1|15|NA|TRBV10-1|NA
CASSESGADYNEQFF
TGCGCCAGCAGTGAGTCGGGAGCGGACTACAATGAGCAGTTCTTC
>TRBJ2-5|16|NA|TRBV10-3|NA
CAISGWMGAPQETQYF
TGTGCCATCAGTGGGTGGATGGGGGCCCCCCAAGAGACCCAGTACTTC
>TRBJ2-4|12|NA|TRBV7-9|NA
CASSFPSDIQYF
TGTGCCAGCAGCTTCCCGTCTGACATTCAGTACTTC
>TRBJ2-7|13|TRBD1|TRBV27|NA
CATSPGGRYEQYF
TGTGCCACCTCCCCAGGGGGTCGTTACGAGCAGTACTTC
>TRBJ2-1|15|TRBD2|TRBV2|NA
CASSEWSGGDNEQFF
TGTGCCAGCAGTGAATGGAGCGGGGGGGACAATGAGCAGTTCTTC
>TRBJ2-1|12|NA|TRBV7-9|NA
CASSFGENEQFF
TGTGCCAGCAGCTTCGGGGAGAATGAGCAGTTCTTC
>TRBJ2-1|13|NA|TRBV18|NA
CASSLSSYNEQFF
TGTGCCAGCTCACTGAGCTCCTACAATGAGCAGTTCTTC
>TRBJ2-3|15|TRBD2|TRBV15|NA
CATSRGAGGIDTQYF
TGTGCCACCAGCAGAGGAGCGGGAGGTATAGATACGCAGTATTTT
>TRBJ1-2|17|TRBD1|TRBV2|NA
CASAGAGGALMDYGYTF
TGTGCCAGCGCGGGGGCAGGGGGCGCTCTAATGGACTATGGCTACACCTTC
>TRBJ2-3|15|NA|TRBV7-9|NA
CASSHSQRGMDTQYF
TGTGCCAGCAGCCATAGTCAAAGGGGGATGGATACGCAGTATTTT
>TRBJ1-3|17|TRBD1|TRBV18|once
CASSLDRTARYGNTIYF
TGTGCCAGCTCACTGGACAGGACAGCACGCTATGGAAACACCATATATTTT
>TRBJ1-1|16|NA|TRBV25-1|once
CASSEFGRRTDTEAFF
TGTGCCAGCAGTGAATTTGGGCGCAGGACCGACACTGAAGCTTTCTTT
>TRBJ1-1|16|NA|TRBV18|NA
CASSPGGGRRNTEAFF
TGTGCCAGCTCACCAGGGGGGGGGCGCCGGAACACTGAAGCTTTCTTT
>TRBJ1-4|13|NA|TRBV25-1|NA
CASSVGVFEKLFF
TGTGCCAGCAGTGTCGGGGTCTTTGAAAAACTGTTTTTT
>TRBJ1-3|13|NA|TRBV6-1|NA
CASIGTAGNTIYF
TGTGCCAGCATCGGCACGGCTGGAAACACCATATATTTT
>TRBJ1-1|15|TRBD1|TRBV5-8|NA
CASTRTGQGNTEAFF
TGTGCCAGCACCCGGACAGGCCAAGGGAACACTGAAGCTTTCTTT
>TRBJ2-3|14|TRBD2|TRBV6-1|NA
CASSGLAVTDTQYF
TGTGCCAGCAGTGGACTAGCGGTAACAGATACGCAGTATTTT
>TRBJ2-7|14|TRBD1|TRBV5-6|NA
CASSMPGQGFEQYF
TGTGCCAGCAGCATGCCGGGACAGGGCTTCGAGCAGTACTTC
>TRBJ1-1|15|NA|TRBV5-1|once
CASSTDPGKNTEAFF
TGCGCCAGCAGTACGGACCCAGGGAAGAACACTGAAGCTTTCTTT
>TRBJ1-1|15|NA|TRBV28|NA
CASRAEGGRVTEAFF
TGTGCCAGCAGGGCGGAGGGGGGGCGCGTCACTGAAGCTTTCTTT
>TRBJ2-3|14|NA|TRBV2|NA
CASSENPGTDTQYF
TGTGCCAGCAGTGAAAACCCAGGAACAGATACGCAGTATTTT
>TRBJ2-1|15|TRBD2|TRBV19|NA
CASSILAGVHNEQFF
TGTGCCAGTAGTATCTTAGCGGGAGTCCACAATGAGCAGTTCTTC
>TRBJ2-3|18|TRBD1|TRBV19|once
CASSYRRFGTGDTDTQYF
TGTGCCAGTAGTTATAGGAGGTTCGGGACAGGGGACACAGATACGCAGTATTTT